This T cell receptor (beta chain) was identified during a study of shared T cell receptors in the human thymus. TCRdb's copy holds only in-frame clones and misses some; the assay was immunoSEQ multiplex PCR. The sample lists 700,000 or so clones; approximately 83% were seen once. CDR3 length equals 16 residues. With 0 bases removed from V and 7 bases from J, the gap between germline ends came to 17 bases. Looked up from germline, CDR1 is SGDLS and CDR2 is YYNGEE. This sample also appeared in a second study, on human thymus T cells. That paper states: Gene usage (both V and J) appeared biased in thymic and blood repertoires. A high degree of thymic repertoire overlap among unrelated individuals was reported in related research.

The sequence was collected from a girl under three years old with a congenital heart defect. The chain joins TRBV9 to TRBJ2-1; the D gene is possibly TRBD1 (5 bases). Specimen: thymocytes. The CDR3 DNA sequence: TGTGCCAGCAGCGTAGCTGGTAGGGGCCCAGGGAATGAGCAGTTCTTC. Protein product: CASSVAGRGPGNEQFF.